The 25 T cell receptor beta chains given below trace back to one sample, sequenced in a study of molecular identifiers for immune sequencing clone quantification (dated by TCRdb to the late 2010s). Library generation was performed with PCR. Data came from a NextSeq 500. The public sequencing data were trimmed at Q25 with fastp and processed into clonotypes with MiXCR by TCRdb, which kept only in-frame beta chains. CDR3 protein sequences are deduplicated, and each keeps its most common genes and DNA. This sample is represented by under 350,000 distinct CDR3 sequences; under 25% of them were singletons. The top ten hold 0.65% to 0.75% of the sample. The sequencing sample was made of naive CD8+ T cells from blood, with Jurkat cell RNA spiked in. The sample's cell subset or site label, in plain terms: FACS-sorted CD8+CD4-CCR7+CD45RA+ naive T cells. Every receptor here comes from a human donor in good health. Some libraries in this study had Jurkat cell RNA spiked in.

This clonotype was found a few times. J is TRBJ2-5 and V is TRBV7-9; D might be TRBD1 (7 bases). This CDR3 is built from 14 residues. CDR1 is SEHNR, CDR2 FQNEAQ, per germline (reference sequence). V was pared by 7 bases and J by 3 bases, with 15 bases between. CDR3 sequence (DNA): TGTGCCAGCACCCCAGGGGGGTCCGAAGAGACCCAGTACTTC. The encoded protein is CASTPGGSEETQYF.

The sample holds a few counts of this clonotype. The chain couples TRBV7-9 to TRBJ2-7, with TRBD1 matching 7 bases. V lost 5 bases, J lost 6 bases, and 13 bases stayed unmatched. The CDR3 runs to 15 residues. Germline values: CDR1 SEHNR, CDR2 FQNEAQ (reference sequence). CDR3 DNA sequence: TGTGCCAGCAGCCCGCCCGCCAGGGGGAGTACCGAGCAGTACTTC. Its protein product is CASSPPARGSTEQYF.

The chain has TRBV4-1 and TRBJ2-7, with 7 bases identical to TRBD1. This CDR3 has 14 residues. V lost 1 base to trimming and J lost 7 bases; unmatched junction nucleotides: 7. Germline CDR1 is MGHRA and CDR2 is YSYEKL. As DNA, the CDR3 is TGCGCCAGCAGCCAAGTCTCGGCAGGGGGTGAGCAGTACTTC. As protein: CASSQVSAGGEQYF.

A few counts support this clonotype. The V and J genes are TRBV9 and TRBJ1-1, with D possibly TRBD1 on 6 matching bases. Germline CDR1 reads SGDLS; CDR2 reads YYNGEE. This CDR3 region has 15 residues. V lost 3 bases and J 1 base, leaving 13 bases between the germline ends. This chain's CDR3 is CASSAEGGPNTEAFF. CDR3 bases: TGTGCCAGCAGCGCAGAGGGGGGCCCGAACACTGAAGCTTTCTTT.

V gene TRBV27 combines with J gene TRBJ2-3, with D unresolved. The V gene's germline CDR1 is MNHEY and CDR2 SMNVEV (reference sequence). The CDR3 consists of 15 residues. Trimming removed 5 bases from V and 2 bases from J, with 14 bases in between. The chain's CDR3 is CASSTTLSYTDTQYF. The CDR3 bases are TGTGCCAGCAGTACCACTTTGTCGTACACAGATACGCAGTATTTT.

The gene calls are TRBV30 and TRBJ2-7; a weak D match, TRBD2 (5 bases). Per the germline V gene, CDR1 is GTSNPN and CDR2 is SVGIG (reference sequence). Trimming shortened V by 2 bases and J by 7 bases, and 15 bases separated the two germline ends. This CDR3 spans 13 amino acids. The CDR3 loop is CAWSTTPRGEQYF. CDR3 coding DNA: TGTGCCTGGAGTACTACTCCTCGAGGGGAGCAGTACTTC.

Many counts were recorded for this clonotype. This chain connects TRBV4-3 to TRBJ1-1; D is uncertain. CDR3 size: 14 residues. Germline V gene lookup returns CDR1 LGHNA and CDR2 YSLEER. The ends were cut back, 5 bases at V and 4 bases at J, with 14 bases in the middle. CDR3 protein: CASSGVLGSTEAFF. The CDR3 DNA reads TGCGCCAGCAGCGGGGTCCTCGGGTCCACTGAAGCTTTCTTT.

This clonotype was seen more than once but under ten times. The V and J genes are TRBV29-1 and TRBJ1-1; 7 bases fit TRBD1. Germline CDR1 SQVTM, CDR2 ANQGSEA. J gave up 0 bases and V 3 bases, and 13 bases lay outside the gene matches. The CDR3 covers 17 residues. In DNA, the CDR3 is TGCAGCGTTGACCCAGGGGGAGTGGGTGCAATGAACACTGAAGCTTTCTTT. This codes for CSVDPGGVGAMNTEAFF.

The rearrangement links TRBV6-2 or TRBV6-3 to TRBJ2-7; D possibly corresponds to TRBD2 (6 bases). Deletions cut 6 bases from V and 5 bases from J, with 20 bases between. This CDR3 has 15 amino acids. The germline V gene has CDR1 MNHEY and CDR2 SVGEGT. CDR3 protein: CASSPLEGVRDEQYF. CDR3 DNA: TGTGCCAGCAGCCCGCTGGAGGGTGTAAGGGACGAGCAGTACTTC.

In its sample, this clonotype was seen many times. The chain recombines TRBV12-3 or TRBV12-4 with TRBJ2-3; no reliable D call. Trimming pared 5 bases from V and 3 bases from J, leaving 9 bases between. This CDR3 region has 13 residues. The DNA of the CDR3 is TGTGCCAGCAGTCCCTATTGGACAGATACGCAGTATTTT. It specifies CASSPYWTDTQYF.

The chain employs TRBV6-2 or TRBV6-3 and TRBJ2-7; the D gene is possibly TRBD2 (5 bases). The germline gives CDR1 MNHEY, CDR2 SVGEGT. The CDR3 extends over 14 amino acids. V lost 5 bases, J lost 3 bases, and 14 bases lay in between. The CDR3 DNA reads TGTGCCAGCAGTAATACCGGGATGAACTACGAGCAGTACTTC. It is translated as CASSNTGMNYEQYF.

A note on this clonotype: With a much larger clone just one base away, this may be a read error. CDR3: CASSLPQEYETQYF. As DNA, the CDR3 is TGTGCCAGCAGCTTACCCCAAGAATACGAGACCCAGTACTTC. This rearrangement joins TRBV7-2 to TRBJ2-5; D ambiguous. Trimming took off 2 bases at V and 5 bases at J, with 12 bases between the two ends. The CDR3 spans 14 residues. The germline CDR1 and CDR2 sequences are SGHTA and FQGNSA.

In regard to this clonotype: A read error is possible here, since a much larger clone lies one base away. The V and J genes are TRBV13 and TRBJ2-5; D perhaps matches TRBD2 (6 bases). Looked up from germline, CDR1 is PRHDT and CDR2 is FYEKMQ (reference sequence). CDR3 size: 14 residues. CDR3 residues: CASSPDSGEEPQYF. The CDR3 region has the DNA TGTGCCAGCAGCCCAGATAGCGGTGAAGAGCCCCAGTACTTC.

The chain links TRBV4-1 to TRBJ2-6, with D possibly called TRBD1 or TRBD2 (5 bases each). Germline lookup yields CDR1 MGHRA and CDR2 YSYEKL. The CDR3 sequence is 15 residues long. V lost 6 bases and J lost 2, with 11 bases in between. The DNA for the CDR3 is TGCGCCAGCAGACACGAGGGGACTGGGGCCAACGTCCTGACTTTC. It is translated as CASRHEGTGANVLTF.

This clonotype was picked up a small number of times. Possible read error: a much larger clone is one base away. The chain joins TRBV29-1 to TRBJ2-2, with unresolved D. Trimming removed 7 bases at V and 3 bases at J, with 12 bases between. The CDR3 runs to 13 residues. The V gene's germline CDR1 is SQVTM and CDR2 ANQGSEA. CDR3 DNA sequence: TGCAGCGGAACCGGCTCCTACACCGGGGAGCTGTTTTTT. This gives the protein CSGTGSYTGELFF.

This clonotype came up many times. The V gene is TRBV12-3 or TRBV12-4, the J gene TRBJ2-1; 15 nucleotides line up with TRBD2. The J segment lost 7 bases and the V segment lost 11 bases, leaving 9 bases of the junction unmatched. The CDR3 loop spans 15 amino acids. The CDR3 DNA sequence: TGTGCCTCCGGACTAGCGGGAGGGCCTTGGAATGAGCAGTTCTTC. Translation gives CASGLAGGPWNEQFF.

This clonotype has only a few counts. The chain links TRBV20-1 to TRBJ2-7, with unresolved D. V gave up 0 bases and J gave up 3 bases, with 3 bases separating them. Germline assignment: CDR1 DFQATT and CDR2 SNEGSKA (reference sequence). The CDR3 runs to 11 residues. The CDR3 coding sequence is TGCAGTGCTAGAGAAAGCTACGAGCAGTACTTC. It encodes CSARESYEQYF.

This clonotype was seen more than once but under ten times. V and J are TRBV4-3 and TRBJ2-5; TRBD2 might be the D (5 bases). V was clipped by 1 base and J by 5 bases, with 11 bases between them. From germline, CDR1 is LGHNA and CDR2 YSLEER. The CDR3 is 14 amino acids. DNA of the CDR3: TGCGCCAGCAGCCAAGGATCTAGCTTGGAGACCCAGTACTTC. Translating it yields CASSQGSSLETQYF.

Details on this clonotype: The germline gene is not matched at one end of the junction; a read error may be the cause. V and J are TRBV20-1 and TRBJ2-2; weak D call: TRBD2 (5 bases). CDR3 length equals 17 residues. Germline V CDR1 and CDR2: DFQATT, SNEGSKA (reference sequence). The chain's CDR3 is CSASEGGGRPNTGEPFF. The CDR3 bases are TGCAGTGCTAGCGAAGGAGGTGGGAGACCGAACACCGGGGAGCCGTTTTTT.

This clonotype was picked up one time. A much larger clonotype is one base distant, so this may be a read error. The CDR3 carries no conserved terminal phenylalanine or tryptophan, so it likely arises from a read error. The CDR3 spells CATLAGTLNTEAFL. In DNA form, the CDR3 reads TGTGCCACTCTAGCCGGGACTTTGAACACTGAAGCTTTCTTA. The rearrangement links TRBV28 to TRBJ1-1; perhaps TRBD1 as D (5 bases). The V end lost 10 bases, the J end lost 0 bases, and 15 bases lay between the germline ends. The length of the CDR3 is 14 residues. Per the germline V gene, CDR1 is MDHEN and CDR2 is SYDVKM.

In this sample, this clonotype turned up a few times. This chain connects TRBV6-5 to TRBJ2-3, with D uncertain. CDR1 and CDR2 (germline): MNHEY, SVGAGI. V dropped 5 bases and J dropped 7 bases, with 16 bases sitting between them. CDR3 length equals 14 residues. The CDR3 is CASSPESEENTQYF. The CDR3 nucleotides are TGTGCCAGCAGTCCGGAAAGTGAGGAAAATACGCAGTATTTT.

There are many counts of this clonotype. The chain uses TRBV7-3 and TRBJ2-7; no firm D call. Germline loops: CDR1 SGHTA, CDR2 FQGTGA. The V gene lost 4 bases and the J gene lost 5 bases, with 18 bases spanning the gap. This CDR3 is 15 amino acids long. CDR3 coding DNA: TGTGCCAGCAGCTGGACCAACGGAGTAAGGGACGAGCAGTACTTC. This codes for CASSWTNGVRDEQYF.

Here the CDR3 reads CAGIGQGAGGYTF. The CDR3 DNA reads as TGTGCCGGCATCGGGCAGGGGGCAGGAGGCTACACCTTC. The chain carries TRBV27 and TRBJ1-2; 8 bases line up with TRBD1. The CDR3 runs 13 residues. Germline assignment: CDR1 MNHEY and CDR2 SMNVEV (reference sequence). Trimming removed 11 bases from V and 8 bases from J; junction bases left unmatched: 13.

On this clonotype itself: A junction end diverges from the germline sequence, so it may reflect a read error. The CDR3 DNA follows: TGTGCCAGCAGAGGGACCGCCTCTGGAAACCCCATATATTTT. Protein: CASRGTASGNPIYF. The J gene is TRBJ1-3, the V gene TRBV27; a possible D gene is TRBD1 (5 bases). The CDR3 is 14 amino acids. From germline, CDR1 is MNHEY and CDR2 SMNVEV (reference sequence).

This clonotype was counted only a few times. This chain links TRBV11-2 with TRBJ2-7; perhaps D is TRBD1 or TRBD2 (5 bases each). The length of the CDR3 is 15 residues. The germline CDR1 and CDR2 sequences are SGHAT and FQNNGV. Trimming cost V 0 bases and J 6 bases, with 15 bases left between them. CDR3 amino acids: CASSLDWTVGLEQYF. CDR3 bases: TGTGCCAGCAGCTTAGATTGGACTGTGGGGCTCGAGCAGTACTTC.